The T cell receptor (beta chain) under discussion was sequenced for a study of cytomegalovirus exposure and HLA in healthy donors. Study information: Some 77 million unique TCRs from HLA-typed donors were held in an early release of data. Study-level results: Per a prior analysis, the majority of TCR beta V segments were productive roughly 87% or roughly 30% of the time. An analysis was carried out at a later point. It showed that HLA-associated TCR beta chains were more clonally expanded than equally common non-associated chains. Accounts indicate the classifier identified cytomegalovirus status with strong specificity and sensitivity.

The PCR employed 60 Vbeta primers together with 13 Jbeta primers. Assay used: immunoSEQ multiplex PCR; TCRdb lists only in-frame clones, some missing. The sample has approximately 190,000 clones, around 75% seen once. Notes on this clone: No antigen is known for it.

With V trimmed by 2 bases and J by 4 bases, 4 bases remained unmatched. In germline, CDR1 is MNHNS, CDR2 SASEGT. The CDR3 runs 15 residues. The source of this sequence is a woman in her twenties or thirties in good health and CMV-seropositive. The chain uses TRBV6-1 and TRBJ1-2; 10 nucleotides agree with TRBD1. The specimen was PBMCs. This CDR3 reads CASSEYRDRGYGYTF. CDR3 sequence (DNA): TGTGCCAGCAGTGAATACCGGGACAGGGGCTATGGCTACACCTTC.